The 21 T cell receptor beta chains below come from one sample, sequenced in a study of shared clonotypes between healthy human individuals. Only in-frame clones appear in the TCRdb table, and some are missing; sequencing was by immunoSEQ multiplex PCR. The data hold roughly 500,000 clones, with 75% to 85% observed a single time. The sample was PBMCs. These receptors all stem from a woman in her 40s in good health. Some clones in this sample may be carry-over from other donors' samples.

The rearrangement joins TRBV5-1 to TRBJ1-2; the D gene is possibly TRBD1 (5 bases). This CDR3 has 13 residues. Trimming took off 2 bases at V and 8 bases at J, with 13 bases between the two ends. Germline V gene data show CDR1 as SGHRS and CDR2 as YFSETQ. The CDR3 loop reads CASSLKGAGGYTF. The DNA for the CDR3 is TGCGCCAGCAGCTTAAAAGGGGCGGGAGGCTACACCTTC.

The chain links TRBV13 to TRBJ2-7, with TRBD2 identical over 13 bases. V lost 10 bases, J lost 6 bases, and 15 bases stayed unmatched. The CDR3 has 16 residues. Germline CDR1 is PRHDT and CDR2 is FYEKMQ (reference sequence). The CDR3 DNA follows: TGTGCCACGGGGAAGCGACTAGCGGGAGGTTTTGCCGAGCAGTACTTC. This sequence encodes CATGKRLAGGFAEQYF.

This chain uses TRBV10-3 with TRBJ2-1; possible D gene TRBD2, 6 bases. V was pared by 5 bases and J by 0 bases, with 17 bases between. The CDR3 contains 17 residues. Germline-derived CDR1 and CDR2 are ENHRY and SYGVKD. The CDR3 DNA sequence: TGTGCCATCAGTCCCCGGGGGACCCCGAGCTCCTACAATGAGCAGTTCTTC. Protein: CAISPRGTPSSYNEQFF.

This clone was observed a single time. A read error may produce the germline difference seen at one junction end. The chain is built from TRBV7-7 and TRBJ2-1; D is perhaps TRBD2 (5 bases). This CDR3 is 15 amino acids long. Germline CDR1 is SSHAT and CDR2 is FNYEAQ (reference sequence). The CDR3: CASSLDGGPENEQFF. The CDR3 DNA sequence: TGTGCTAGCAGCTTAGATGGAGGCCCCGAGAATGAGCAGTTCTTC.

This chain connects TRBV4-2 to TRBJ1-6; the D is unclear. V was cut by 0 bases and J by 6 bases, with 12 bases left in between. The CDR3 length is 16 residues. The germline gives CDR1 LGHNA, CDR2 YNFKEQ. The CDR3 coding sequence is TGTGCCAGCAGCCAAGATCGGGAAGGGCTTAATTCACCCCTCCACTTT. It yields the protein CASSQDREGLNSPLHF.

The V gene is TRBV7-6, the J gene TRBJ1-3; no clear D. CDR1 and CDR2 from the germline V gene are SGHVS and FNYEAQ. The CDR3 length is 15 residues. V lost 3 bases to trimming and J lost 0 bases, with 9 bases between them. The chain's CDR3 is CASSLRVSSGNTIYF. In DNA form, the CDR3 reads TGTGCCAGCAGCTTGAGGGTTAGCTCTGGAAACACCATATATTTT. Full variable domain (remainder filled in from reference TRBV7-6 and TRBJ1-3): GAGVSQSPRYKVTKRGQDVALRCDPISGHVSLYWYRQALGQGPEFLTYFNYEAQQDKSGLPNDRFSAERPEGSISTLTIQRTEQRDSAMYRCASSLRVSSGNTIYFGEGSWLTVV.

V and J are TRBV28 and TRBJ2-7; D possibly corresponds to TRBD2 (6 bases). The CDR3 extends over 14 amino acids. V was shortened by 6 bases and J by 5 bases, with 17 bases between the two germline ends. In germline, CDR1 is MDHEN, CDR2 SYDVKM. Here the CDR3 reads CASRAALAGNEQYF. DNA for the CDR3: TGTGCCAGCAGGGCCGCGTTGGCGGGAAACGAGCAGTACTTC.

CDR3 region: CAITRAESYEQYF. Written as DNA, the CDR3 is TGTGCCATCACGAGGGCCGAATCCTACGAGCAGTACTTC. The chain recombines TRBV10-3 with TRBJ2-7, with D tentatively TRBD2 (5 bases). The CDR3 is made up of 13 amino acids. Trimming stripped 7 bases from V and 1 base from J, with 11 bases between. The germline gives CDR1 ENHRY, CDR2 SYGVKD.

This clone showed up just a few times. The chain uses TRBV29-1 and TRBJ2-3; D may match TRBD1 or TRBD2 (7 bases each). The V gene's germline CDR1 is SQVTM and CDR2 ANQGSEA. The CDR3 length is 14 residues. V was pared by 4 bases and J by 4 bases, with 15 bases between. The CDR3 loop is CSVVRQGGADTQYF. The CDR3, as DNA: TGCAGCGTTGTGAGGCAGGGGGGGGCAGATACGCAGTATTTT.

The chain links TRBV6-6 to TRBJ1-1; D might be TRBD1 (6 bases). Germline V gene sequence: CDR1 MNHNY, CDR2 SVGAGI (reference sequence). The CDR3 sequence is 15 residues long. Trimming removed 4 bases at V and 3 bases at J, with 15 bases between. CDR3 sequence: CASSWGGGADTEAFF. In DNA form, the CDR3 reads TGTGCCAGCAGTTGGGGCGGGGGCGCGGACACTGAAGCTTTCTTT.

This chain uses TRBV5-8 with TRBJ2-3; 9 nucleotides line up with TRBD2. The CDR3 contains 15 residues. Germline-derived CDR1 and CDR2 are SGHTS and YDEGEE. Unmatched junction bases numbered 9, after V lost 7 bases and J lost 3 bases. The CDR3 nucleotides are TGTGCCAGCGGAGGTAGCGGGAGAGTAACAGATACGCAGTATTTT. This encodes CASGGSGRVTDTQYF.

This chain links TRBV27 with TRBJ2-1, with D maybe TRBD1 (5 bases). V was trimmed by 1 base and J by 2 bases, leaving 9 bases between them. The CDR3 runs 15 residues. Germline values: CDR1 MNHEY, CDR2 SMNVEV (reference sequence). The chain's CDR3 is CASSLYRTTYNEQFF. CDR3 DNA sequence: TGTGCCAGCAGTTTATATCGGACAACCTACAATGAGCAGTTCTTC.

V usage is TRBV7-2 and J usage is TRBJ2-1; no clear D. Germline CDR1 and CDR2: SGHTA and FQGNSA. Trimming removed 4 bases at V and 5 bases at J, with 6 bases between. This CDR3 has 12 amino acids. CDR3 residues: CASSSYNNEQFF. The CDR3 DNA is TGTGCCAGCAGCTCCTATAACAATGAGCAGTTCTTC.

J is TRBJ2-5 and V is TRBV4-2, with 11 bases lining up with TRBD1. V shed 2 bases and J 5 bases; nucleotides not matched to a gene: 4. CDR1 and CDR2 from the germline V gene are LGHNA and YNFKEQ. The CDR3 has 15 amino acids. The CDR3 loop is CASSQRTGGLETQYF. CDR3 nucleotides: TGTGCCAGCAGCCAAAGGACAGGGGGCTTGGAGACCCAGTACTTC.

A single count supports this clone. In DNA, the CDR3 is TGTGCCAGCAGTCCCCAGGGGGGTCATGGCTACACCTTC. Its protein product is CASSPQGGHGYTF. The chain is built from TRBV6-1 and TRBJ1-2, with TRBD1 identical over 7 bases. The CDR3 contains 13 residues. Germline loops: CDR1 MNHNS, CDR2 SASEGT. V lost 5 bases to trimming and J lost 6 bases; unmatched junction nucleotides: 6.

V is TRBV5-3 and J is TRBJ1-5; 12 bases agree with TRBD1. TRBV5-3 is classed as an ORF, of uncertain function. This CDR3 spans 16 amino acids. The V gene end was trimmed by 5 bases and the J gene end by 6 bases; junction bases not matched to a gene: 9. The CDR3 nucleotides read TGTGCCAGAAGTTGGTCCGGGACAGGGGGCGGTCAGCCCCAGCATTTT. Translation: CARSWSGTGGGQPQHF.

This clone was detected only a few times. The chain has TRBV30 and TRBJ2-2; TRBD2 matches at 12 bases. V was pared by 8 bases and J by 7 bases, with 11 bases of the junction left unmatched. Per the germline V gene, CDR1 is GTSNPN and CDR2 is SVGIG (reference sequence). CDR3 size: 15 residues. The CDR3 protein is CAGASGRAGIGELFF. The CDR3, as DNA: TGTGCCGGAGCTAGCGGGAGGGCCGGTATCGGGGAGCTGTTTTTT.

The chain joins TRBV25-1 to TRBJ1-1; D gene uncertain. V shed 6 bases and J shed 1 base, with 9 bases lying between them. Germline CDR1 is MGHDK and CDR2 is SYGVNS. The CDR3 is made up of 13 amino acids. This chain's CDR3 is CASRFSPNTEAFF. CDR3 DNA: TGTGCCAGCAGGTTCTCCCCGAACACTGAAGCTTTCTTT.

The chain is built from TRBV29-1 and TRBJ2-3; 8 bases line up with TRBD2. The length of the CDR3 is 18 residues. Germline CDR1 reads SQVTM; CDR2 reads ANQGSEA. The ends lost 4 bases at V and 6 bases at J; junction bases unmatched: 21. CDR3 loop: CSVVETSGQFRGRDTQYF. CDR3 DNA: TGCAGCGTTGTGGAAACTAGCGGACAATTCCGTGGGCGGGATACGCAGTATTTT.

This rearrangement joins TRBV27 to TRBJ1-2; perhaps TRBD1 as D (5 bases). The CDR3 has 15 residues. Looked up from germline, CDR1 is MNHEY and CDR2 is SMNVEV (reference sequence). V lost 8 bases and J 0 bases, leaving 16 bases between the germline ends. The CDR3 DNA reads TGTGCCAGCGGGGACCTGGGAGACCCTAACTATGGCTACACCTTC. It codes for CASGDLGDPNYGYTF.

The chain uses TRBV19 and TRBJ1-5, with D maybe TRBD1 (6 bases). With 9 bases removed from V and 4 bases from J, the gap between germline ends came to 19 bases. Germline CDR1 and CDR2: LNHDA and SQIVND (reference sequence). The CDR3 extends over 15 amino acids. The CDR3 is CASTDRTRKNQPQHF. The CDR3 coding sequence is TGTGCCAGCACAGACAGGACTAGAAAAAATCAGCCCCAGCATTTT. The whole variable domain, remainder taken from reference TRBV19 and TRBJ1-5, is DGGITQSPKYLFRKEGQNVTLSCEQNLNHDAMYWYRQDPGQGLRLIYYSQIVNDFQKGDIAEGYSVSREKKESFPLTVTSAQKNPTAFYLCASTDRTRKNQPQHFGDGTRLSIL.